Given below is one TCR beta chain in context. Its antigen remains unidentified. Making the TCR beta cDNA relied on 5'RACE template switching with UMIs. TCRdb re-called the 5' RACE reads; one entry per CDR3 protein, DNA not given. Its table records approximately 550,000 distinct CDR3 sequences. The data were obtained in a study of T cells expressing NK-cell markers. Overall study: According to the study, TCR beta repertoires originated from sorted CD3+CD56+NKG2C+, CD3+CD56+NKG2C- and CD3+CD56-NKG2C+ T cells. Whole-study results and caveats: For over five donors, the dominant NKG2C+ clonotypes made up about 1.0-8% of their CD8+ T cells. In a few donors, dominant clonotypes made up roughly 25-60.1% of CD3+CD56-NKG2C+ cells.

The clonotype was recovered from a man aged 18 to 30 in good health. The sequencing input was blood T cells: a sorted CD56 or NKG2C T cell subset, CD4+ or CD8+ T cells, or bulk PBMC T cells (not recorded which).

The CDR3 protein is CASSSGLAGASSYNEQFF. The V gene is TRBV11-2, the J gene TRBJ2-1; TCRdb indicates TRBD2, and absent DNA this call remains unverified. The CDR3 is made up of 18 amino acids. CDR1 and CDR2 (germline): SGHAT, FQNNGV.